This T cell receptor (beta chain) came from a study of blood T cell repertoires in COVID-19. The wider study: Acute-phase and convalescent COVID-19 samples originated in the United States, Italy and Spain. T cells, B-cell-depleted T cells, or PBMCs supplied cDNA or gDNA.

Per the authors' pipeline: Scientists estimated how many nucleated cells there were by amplifying reference gene primers. Data came from immunoSEQ multiplex PCR; TCRdb stores just in-frame clones and leaves some out. The V and J calls and clone size were taken over from that table, and D and trimming were inferred from the DNA. The sample records almost 95,000 clones, roughly 72% being singletons. The sequenced material came from peripheral blood. This receptor was taken from a woman aged 60 to 75 in a cohort sampled during active or convalescent COVID-19.

Here the CDR3 reads CASTLDGGSNQPQHF. As DNA, the CDR3 is TGTGCCAGTACCTTGGACGGGGGTAGCAATCAGCCCCAGCATTTT. The V call is TRBV19, the J call TRBJ1-5; maybe TRBD1 (5 bases). Germline V gene sequence: CDR1 LNHDA, CDR2 SQIVND (reference sequence). CDR3 length: 15 residues. Trimming took 7 bases from V and 0 from J, leaving 13 bases between them.